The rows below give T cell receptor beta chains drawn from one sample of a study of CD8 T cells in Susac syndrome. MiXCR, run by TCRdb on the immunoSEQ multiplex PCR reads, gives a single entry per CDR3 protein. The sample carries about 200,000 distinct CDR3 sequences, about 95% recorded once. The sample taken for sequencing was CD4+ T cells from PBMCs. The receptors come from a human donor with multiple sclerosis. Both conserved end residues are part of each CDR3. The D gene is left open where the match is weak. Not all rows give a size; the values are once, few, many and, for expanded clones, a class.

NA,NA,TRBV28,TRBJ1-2,TGTGCCAGCAGTTTGACCACAGGGTCCTATGGCTACACCTTC,CASSLTTGSYGYTF
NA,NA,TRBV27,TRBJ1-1,TGTGCCAGCGGGAGGACTGAAGCTTTCTTT,CASGRTEAFF
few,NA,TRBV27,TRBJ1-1,TGTGCCAGCAGTCGCGAGACAGCGAACACTGAAGCTTTCTTT,CASSRETANTEAFF
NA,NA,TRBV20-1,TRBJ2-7,TGCAGTGCTAGAGATAACGAGCGGGCTTACGAGCAGTACTTC,CSARDNERAYEQYF
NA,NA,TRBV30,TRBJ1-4,TGTGCCTGGAGCAGGGAATCGGAAAAACTGTTTTTT,CAWSRESEKLFF
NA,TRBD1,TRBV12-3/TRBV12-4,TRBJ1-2,TGTGCCAGCAGTCCCCCCCGGGACAGCTATGGCTACACCTTC,CASSPPRDSYGYTF
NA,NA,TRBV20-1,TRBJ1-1,TGCAGTGCTAGTTCTTTAGGGTCACGAGCTTTCTTT,CSASSLGSRAFF
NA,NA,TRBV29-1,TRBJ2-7,TGCAGCGTAGCTTTGGCCGGTCGGGCCTACGAGCAGTACTTC,CSVALAGRAYEQYF
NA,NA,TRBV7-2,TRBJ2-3,TGTGCCAGCAGCTTAGGGCTAACTTCTTTCACAGATACGCAGTATTTT,CASSLGLTSFTDTQYF
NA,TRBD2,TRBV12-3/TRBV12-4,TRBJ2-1,TGTGCCAGCAGTTTCGGGGGGACGAGGAATGAGCAGTTCTTC,CASSFGGTRNEQFF
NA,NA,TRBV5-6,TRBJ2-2,TGTGCCAGCAGCTTGGTTCAGGGTCTGCACACCGGGGAGCTGTTTTTT,CASSLVQGLHTGELFF
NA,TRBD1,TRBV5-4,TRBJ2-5,TGTGCCAGCAGCCTACGGACAGGGAAAGAGACCCAGTACTTC,CASSLRTGKETQYF
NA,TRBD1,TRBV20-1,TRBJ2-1,TGCAGTGCTGGTGACAGGGCCTATGAGCAGTTCTTC,CSAGDRAYEQFF
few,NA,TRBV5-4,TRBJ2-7,TGTGCCAGCAGCTTGGACCAGCGGAAGTCCTACGAGCAGTACTTC,CASSLDQRKSYEQYF
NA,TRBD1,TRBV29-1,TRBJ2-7,TGCAGCGCCGGCGGGGACAGGGGCTCCTACGAGCAGTACTTC,CSAGGDRGSYEQYF
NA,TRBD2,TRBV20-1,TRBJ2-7,TGCAGTGCTCTCCACTGGCGGGCGGGAGGAGATGAGCAGTACTTC,CSALHWRAGGDEQYF
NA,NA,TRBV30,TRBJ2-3,TGTGCCTGGAGTAGAGGGGACACAGATACGCAGTATTTT,CAWSRGDTDTQYF